This TCR beta chain was sequenced in a study of blood T cell repertoires in COVID-19. CDR3 length equals 12 residues. The ends were cut back, 4 bases at V and 5 bases at J, with 6 bases in the middle. Profiling relied on immunoSEQ multiplex PCR, and the TCRdb table lists in-frame clones only, not all of them. The profile covers 87,000 or so clones, with 87% appearing a single time and 4.5% to 6% taken by the ten largest. The TCR originated in a woman of 80 years or more with acute or convalescent COVID-19. Input material: peripheral blood. The gene calls are TRBV12-3 or TRBV12-4 and TRBJ2-1; D gene uncertain. In DNA form, the CDR3 reads TGTGCCAGCAGTTCCGACAACAATGAGCAGTTCTTC. This translates into CASSSDNNEQFF.